Listed below are T cell receptor beta chains from one sample, sequenced in a study of human T cells and chemical hapten exposure. TCRdb processed the RACE reads anew with MiXCR; each CDR3 protein has one entry. The sample records roughly 190,000 distinct CDR3 sequences, under 25% being singletons. Source: whole blood, taken in connection with sensitization to the hapten diphenylcyclopropenone (DPC). The receptors here all came from a woman between 50 and 59 years old with alopecia areata. Some clones in this sample may be carry-over from other donors' samples. Each CDR3 is given with its conserved first and last residue. D genes are given only for firm matches. A row's size may be missing; if present it is once, few, many or a size class.

few	-	TRBJ2-1	TRBV28	CASRPGQAYNEQFF	TGTGCCAGCAGGCCGGGACAAGCCTACAATGAGCAGTTCTTC
few	-	TRBJ2-7	TRBV11-3	CAVRDGCSYEQYF	TGTGCCGTCCGGGACGGGTGCTCATACGAGCAGTACTTC
-	-	TRBJ1-1	TRBV3-1	CASSLTGQMNTEAFF	TGTGCCAGCAGTCTAACGGGACAAATGAACACTGAAGCTTTCTTT
few	TRBD1	TRBJ2-1	TRBV12-3/TRBV12-4	CASSRTGTGNNEQFF	TGTGCCAGCAGCCGAACCGGGACAGGGAACAATGAGCAGTTCTTC
many	-	TRBJ1-1	TRBV7-8	CASSATVFTEAFF	TGTGCCAGCAGCGCTACAGTTTTTACTGAAGCTTTCTTT
-	-	TRBJ2-3	TRBV20-1	CSARDLASVDTQYF	TGCAGTGCTAGAGATTTGGCTAGCGTAGATACGCAGTATTTT
few	-	TRBJ1-5	TRBV6-1	CASSEYPGISNQPQHF	TGTGCCAGCAGTGAATATCCAGGGATTAGCAATCAGCCCCAGCATTTT
-	TRBD1	TRBJ2-7	TRBV11-1	CASSSGQHSYEQYF	TGTGCCAGCAGCTCGGGACAGCATTCCTACGAGCAGTACTTC
-	TRBD1	TRBJ1-2	TRBV7-2	CASSLEQGTNGYTF	TGTGCCAGCAGCTTGGAACAGGGGACAAATGGCTACACCTTC
-	-	TRBJ2-5	TRBV15	CATSRTRGRLGGHQETQYF	TGTGCCACCAGCAGAACGCGGGGTAGACTTGGGGGCCACCAAGAGACCCAGTACTTC
once	-	TRBJ2-1	TRBV6-6	CASSYVRKDNEQFF	TGTGCCAGCAGTTACGTGCGTAAAGACAATGAGCAGTTCTTC
-	TRBD2	TRBJ2-2	TRBV5-1	CASSFSGMSTGELFF	TGCGCCAGCAGCTTTAGCGGGATGAGCACCGGGGAGCTGTTTTTT
-	-	TRBJ1-3	TRBV3-1	CASSPGPGNTIYF	TGTGCCAGCAGCCCCGGACCCGGAAACACCATATATTTT
-	TRBD1	TRBJ1-5	TRBV29-1	CSALLTGFDQPQHF	TGCAGCGCACTGCTGACAGGGTTTGATCAGCCCCAGCATTTT
few	TRBD2	TRBJ2-1	TRBV29-1	CSVGGLAGGWEQFF	TGCAGCGTGGGGGGACTAGCGGGAGGCTGGGAGCAGTTCTTC
few	-	TRBJ1-5	TRBV20-1	CSAEGGRGQPQHF	TGCAGTGCTGAGGGGGGCAGGGGTCAGCCCCAGCATTTT
few	-	TRBJ2-7	TRBV7-9	CASSEADEQYF	TGTGCCAGCAGCGAGGCCGACGAGCAGTACTTC
-	TRBD2	TRBJ2-7	TRBV6-2/TRBV6-3	CASSIWPAGGPHEQYF	TGTGCCAGCAGCATTTGGCCGGCGGGAGGGCCTCACGAGCAGTACTTC
-	-	TRBJ2-2	TRBV6-5	CASSTTSGELFF	TGTGCCAGCAGCACCACGTCCGGGGAGCTGTTTTTT
-	-	TRBJ1-1	TRBV2	CASRLSVNTEAFF	TGTGCCAGTCGGTTGTCGGTGAACACTGAAGCTTTCTTT
few	-	TRBJ1-1	TRBV6-2/TRBV6-3	CASRRGQATEAFF	TGTGCCAGCAGACGGGGCCAGGCCACTGAAGCTTTCTTT
many	-	TRBJ2-2	TRBV2	CASSKRPNTGELFF	TGTGCCAGCAGTAAGAGACCTAACACCGGGGAGCTGTTTTTT
few	TRBD1	TRBJ1-1	TRBV12-3/TRBV12-4	CASSFSTGSTEAFF	TGTGCCAGCAGTTTCTCGACAGGGAGTACTGAAGCTTTCTTT
-	-	TRBJ1-1	TRBV20-1	CSARLRGSMNTEAFF	TGCAGTGCTAGACTCCGGGGGTCTATGAACACTGAAGCTTTCTTT
-	TRBD2	TRBJ2-7	TRBV7-9	CASSLGRAVAYEQYF	TGTGCCAGCAGCCTAGGGAGGGCCGTCGCCTACGAGCAGTACTTC
few	-	TRBJ2-7	TRBV5-1	CASRLGDEQYF	TGCGCCAGTCGATTAGGGGACGAGCAGTACTTC
-	-	TRBJ2-3	TRBV4-1	CASSQVPAAPTDTQYF	TGCGCCAGCAGCCAAGTACCAGCGGCCCCCACAGATACGCAGTATTTT
few	TRBD2	TRBJ2-7	TRBV3-1	CASSHERGGWYEEQYF	TGTGCCAGCAGCCATGAACGCGGGGGGTGGTATGAAGAGCAGTACTTC
-	-	TRBJ2-2	TRBV5-1	CASSMLSPNTGELFF	TGCGCCAGCAGCATGCTTTCACCGAACACCGGGGAGCTGTTTTTT
-	TRBD1	TRBJ1-2	TRBV29-1	CSVPGGLSSNYGYTF	TGCAGCGTTCCAGGGGGTCTTAGTTCGAACTATGGCTACACCTTC
-	TRBD2	TRBJ2-1	TRBV11-2	CASSQDGTIHNEQFF	TGTGCCAGCAGCCAAGACGGGACTATTCACAATGAGCAGTTCTTC
-	-	TRBJ2-3	TRBV29-1	CSVVDTSTDTQYF	TGCAGCGTTGTGGACACTAGCACAGATACGCAGTATTTT
few	-	TRBJ2-3	TRBV5-1	CASSLNIRDGGTDTQYF	TGCGCCAGCAGCTTGAATATCCGGGACGGAGGCACAGATACGCAGTATTTT
-	TRBD2	TRBJ2-3	TRBV4-2	CASSPFSGSGTDTQYF	TGTGCCAGCAGCCCCTTTAGCGGGAGCGGAACAGATACGCAGTATTTT
-	TRBD2	TRBJ2-1	TRBV20-1	CSAPGLAVYNEQFF	TGCAGTGCCCCGGGACTAGCGGTTTACAATGAGCAGTTCTTC
-	-	TRBJ2-2	TRBV5-1	CASSLAPGANTGELFF	TGCGCCAGCAGCTTGGCTCCCGGGGCGAACACCGGGGAGCTGTTTTTT
-	-	TRBJ1-5	TRBV6-5	CASSPGGLRNQPQHF	TGTGCCAGCAGCCCCGGGGGTTTGAGGAATCAGCCCCAGCATTTT
-	TRBD2	TRBJ2-3	TRBV12-3/TRBV12-4	CASSLVSSGNTQYF	TGTGCCAGCAGTTTAGTCTCTAGCGGAAATACGCAGTATTTT
-	-	TRBJ1-2	TRBV9	CASGGGGYGYTF	TGTGCCAGCGGGGGAGGGGGTTATGGCTACACCTTC
few	-	TRBJ1-5	TRBV12-3/TRBV12-4	CASSLSGGPNQPQHF	TGTGCCAGCAGTTTAAGCGGGGGCCCCAATCAGCCCCAGCATTTT